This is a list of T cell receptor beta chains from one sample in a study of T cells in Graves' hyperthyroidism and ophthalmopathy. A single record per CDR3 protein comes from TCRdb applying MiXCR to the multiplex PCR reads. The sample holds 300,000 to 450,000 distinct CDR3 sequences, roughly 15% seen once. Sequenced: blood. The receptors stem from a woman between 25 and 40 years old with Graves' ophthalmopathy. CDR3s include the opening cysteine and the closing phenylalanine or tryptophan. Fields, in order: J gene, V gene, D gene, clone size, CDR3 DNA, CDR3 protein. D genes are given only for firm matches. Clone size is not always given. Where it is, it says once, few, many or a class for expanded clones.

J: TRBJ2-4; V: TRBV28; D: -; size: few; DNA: TGTGCCAGCAGCACCGCCCGGCCCGGACCCCTGGGGGACATTCAGTACTTC; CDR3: CASSTARPGPLGDIQYF
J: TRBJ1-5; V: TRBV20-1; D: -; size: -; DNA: TGCAGTGCTAGAGATGACACCGGGGTGATGGGCAATCAGCCCCAGCATTTT; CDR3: CSARDDTGVMGNQPQHF
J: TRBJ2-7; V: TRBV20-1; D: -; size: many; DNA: TGCAGTGCTAGTAGAGACAAGGTCACCCGTGACGAGCAGTACTTC; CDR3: CSASRDKVTRDEQYF
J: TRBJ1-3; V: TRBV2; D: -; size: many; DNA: TGTGCCAGCGGTCCGGATCCGTCTGGAAACACCATATATTTT; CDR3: CASGPDPSGNTIYF
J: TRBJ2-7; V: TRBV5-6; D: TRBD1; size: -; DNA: TGTGCCAGCAGCCGAACGGACAGGGCATACCGCGAGCAGTACTTC; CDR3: CASSRTDRAYREQYF
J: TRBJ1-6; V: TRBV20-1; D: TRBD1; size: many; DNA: TGCAGTGCACCTAGGACAGGGCTCGAAAATTCACCCCTCCACTTT; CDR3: CSAPRTGLENSPLHF
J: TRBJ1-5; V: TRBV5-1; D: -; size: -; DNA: TGCGCCAGCAGCTTGGGTGACAATCCCATACAGCCCCAGCATTTT; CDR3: CASSLGDNPIQPQHF
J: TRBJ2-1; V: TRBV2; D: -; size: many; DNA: TGTGCCAGCAGTATAACAGGGGGGCGGGGGGCTTCCTACAATGAGCAGTTCTTC; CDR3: CASSITGGRGASYNEQFF
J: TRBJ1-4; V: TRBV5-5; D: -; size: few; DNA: TGTGCCAGCAGTATTCGGGGACCTCCGTCGGAACTGTTTTTT; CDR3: CASSIRGPPSELFF
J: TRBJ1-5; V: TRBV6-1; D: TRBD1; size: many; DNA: TGTGCCAGCACGAGAGGCAGGGGGGGGGGAGTAGCGTATCAGCCCCAGCATTTT; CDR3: CASTRGRGGGVAYQPQHF
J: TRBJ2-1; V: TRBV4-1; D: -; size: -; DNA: TGCGCCAGCAGCCACAGAAGCATGTCTACGGGCGATGAGCAGTTCTTC; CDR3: CASSHRSMSTGDEQFF
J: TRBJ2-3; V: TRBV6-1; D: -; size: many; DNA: TGTGCCAGCAGCAGGGTGGGGGAGGATACGCAGTATTTT; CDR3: CASSRVGEDTQYF
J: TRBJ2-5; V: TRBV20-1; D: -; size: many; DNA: TGCAGTGCTAGAGCGGCAAAGACCCAGTACTTC; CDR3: CSARAAKTQYF
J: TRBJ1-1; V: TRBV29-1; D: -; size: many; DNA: TGCAGCGTTGGTGGAAGAGGCCTTATGAACACTGAAGCTTTCTTT; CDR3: CSVGGRGLMNTEAFF
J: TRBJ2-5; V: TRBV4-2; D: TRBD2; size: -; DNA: TGTGCCAGCAGCCGAACCCGGACTAGCGGGGGGGCGAGGCAAGAGACCCAGTACTTC; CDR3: CASSRTRTSGGARQETQYF
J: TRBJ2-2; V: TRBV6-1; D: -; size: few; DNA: TGTGCCAGCAGATTTGGGCTAGCGAACACCGGGGAGCTGTTTTTT; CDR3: CASRFGLANTGELFF
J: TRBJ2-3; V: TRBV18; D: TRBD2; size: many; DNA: TGTGCCAGCTCACCGAGCGGGACCACTAGCACAGATACGCAGTATTTT; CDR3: CASSPSGTTSTDTQYF
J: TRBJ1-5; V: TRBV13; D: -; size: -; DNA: TGTGCCAGCAGCTTAGGACGGGGGAATCGGCCCCAGCATTTT; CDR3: CASSLGRGNRPQHF
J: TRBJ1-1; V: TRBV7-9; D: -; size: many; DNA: TGTGCCAGCAGCCACGACAGGAACACTGAAGCTTTCTTT; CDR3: CASSHDRNTEAFF
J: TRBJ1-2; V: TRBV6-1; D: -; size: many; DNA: TGTGCCAACAGCCCCACTATTAACGGTCGGTCGGGCAACTATGGCTACACCTTC; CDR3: CANSPTINGRSGNYGYTF
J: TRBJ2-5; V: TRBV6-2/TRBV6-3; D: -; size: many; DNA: TGTGCCAGCTCCCCAGTTCAGGGCCAGGTTACGTGGGAGACCCAGTACTTC; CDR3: CASSPVQGQVTWETQYF
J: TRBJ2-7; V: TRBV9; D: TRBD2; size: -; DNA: TGTGCCAGCAGCGTAGCTGGGGCGGGGGTCGAGCAGTACTTC; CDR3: CASSVAGAGVEQYF
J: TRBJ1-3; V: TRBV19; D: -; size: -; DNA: TGTGCCAGTAGGACCGTCTCTGGAAACACCATATATTTT; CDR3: CASRTVSGNTIYF
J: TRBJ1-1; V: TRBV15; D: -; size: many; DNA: TGTGCCACCAGCTTGGAGGGAACACCGAACACTGAAGCTTTCTTT; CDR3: CATSLEGTPNTEAFF
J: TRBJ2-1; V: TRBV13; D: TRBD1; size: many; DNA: TGTGCCAGCAGCTTCGGGACAGTGACATACAATGAGCAGTTCTTC; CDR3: CASSFGTVTYNEQFF
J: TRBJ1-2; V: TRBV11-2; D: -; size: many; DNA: TGTGCCAGCAGCTTACACCGGGCCTCAGACTATGGCTACACCTTC; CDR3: CASSLHRASDYGYTF
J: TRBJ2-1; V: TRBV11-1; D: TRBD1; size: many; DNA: TGTGCCAGCAGCTTACTGGCGGTACAGGGGAGTGAGCAGTTCTTC; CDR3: CASSLLAVQGSEQFF
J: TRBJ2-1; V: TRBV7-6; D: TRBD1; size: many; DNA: TGTGCCAGCAGCGACCGCGGGACAGGGTCCTACAATGAGCAGTTCTTC; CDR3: CASSDRGTGSYNEQFF
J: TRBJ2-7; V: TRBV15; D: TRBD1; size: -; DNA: TGTGCCACCAGCGAAGGGGGACAGTTAACCTACGAGCAGTACTTC; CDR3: CATSEGGQLTYEQYF
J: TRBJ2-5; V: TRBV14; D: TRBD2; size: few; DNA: TGTGCCAGCAGCCCCGGACTAGCGAGGACCCAGTACTTC; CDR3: CASSPGLARTQYF
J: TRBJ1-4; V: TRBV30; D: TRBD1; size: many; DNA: TGTGCCTGGAGTGTACCCGCGAGGGGGCGAGTTGAAAAACTGTTTTTT; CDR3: CAWSVPARGRVEKLFF
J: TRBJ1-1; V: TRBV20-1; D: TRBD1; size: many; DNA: TGCAGTGCTCAACCCGGGACAGGTAACACTGAAGCTTTCTTT; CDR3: CSAQPGTGNTEAFF
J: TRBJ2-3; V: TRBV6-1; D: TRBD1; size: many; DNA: TGTGCCAGCAGTGAAACAGGGGCTATGAGCACAGATACGCAGTATTTT; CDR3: CASSETGAMSTDTQYF
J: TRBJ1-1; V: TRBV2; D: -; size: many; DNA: TGTGCCAGCAGGGGAGGGACCGGCACTGAAGCTTTCTTT; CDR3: CASRGGTGTEAFF
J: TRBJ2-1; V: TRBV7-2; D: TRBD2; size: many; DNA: TGTGCCAGCAGCGAGGGACTACGTAGTGGCGAGCAGTTCTTC; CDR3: CASSEGLRSGEQFF
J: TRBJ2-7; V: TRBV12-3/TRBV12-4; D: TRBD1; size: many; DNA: TGTGCCAGCAGTTCACAACAGGGGATAAGGAACGAGCAGTACTTC; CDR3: CASSSQQGIRNEQYF
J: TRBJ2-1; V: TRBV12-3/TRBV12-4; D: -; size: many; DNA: TGTGCCAGCAGTCAAACAGGGACTAATGAGCAGTTCTTC; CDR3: CASSQTGTNEQFF
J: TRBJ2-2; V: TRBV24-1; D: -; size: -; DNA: -; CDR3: CATSATEVLRAVLRAGELFF
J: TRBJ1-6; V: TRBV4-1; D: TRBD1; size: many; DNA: TGCGCCAGCAGCCAAGATGCACAGGGGCGAAGCTCCTATAATTCACCCCTCCACTTT; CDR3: CASSQDAQGRSSYNSPLHF
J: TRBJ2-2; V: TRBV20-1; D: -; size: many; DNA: TGCAGTGCTAACCGGGACTCCTTAACCGGGGAGCTGTTTTTT; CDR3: CSANRDSLTGELFF
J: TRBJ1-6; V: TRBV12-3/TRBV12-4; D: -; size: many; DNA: TGTGCCAGCAGTCCCGACATGCCTCGTGGGTCACCCCTCCACTTT; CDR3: CASSPDMPRGSPLHF
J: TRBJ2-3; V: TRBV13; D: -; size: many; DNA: TGTGCCAGCAGCTTAGGAGGCGGGGTGAGCACAGATACGCAGTATTTT; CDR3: CASSLGGGVSTDTQYF
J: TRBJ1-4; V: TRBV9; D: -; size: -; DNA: TGTGCCAGCAGCGCAACCTTGGGGGGACAACCTGAAAAACTGTTTTTT; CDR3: CASSATLGGQPEKLFF
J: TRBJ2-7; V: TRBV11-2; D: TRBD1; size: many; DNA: TGTGCCAGCAGCTTAGATGGGACAGGGGCCCCCTACGAGCAGTACTTC; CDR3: CASSLDGTGAPYEQYF
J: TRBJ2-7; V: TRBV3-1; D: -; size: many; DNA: TGTGCCAGCAGCCAAGCCTGGACAGACGAGCAGTACTTC; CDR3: CASSQAWTDEQYF
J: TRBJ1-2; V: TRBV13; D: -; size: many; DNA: TGTGCCAGCAGCCAGTCCCTTGGTGTCGGGGGCCGAACTAACTATGGCTACACCTTC; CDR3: CASSQSLGVGGRTNYGYTF
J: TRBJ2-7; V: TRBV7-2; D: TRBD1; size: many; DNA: TGTGCCAGCAGCTTAGACAGGGGGCGCTCCTATCGGTCCTACGAGCAGTACTTC; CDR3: CASSLDRGRSYRSYEQYF
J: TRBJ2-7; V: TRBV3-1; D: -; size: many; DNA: TGTGCCAGCAGTTTCAAGGGGTCCTCCTACGAGCAGTACTTC; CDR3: CASSFKGSSYEQYF
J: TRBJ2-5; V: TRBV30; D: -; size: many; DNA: TGTGCCTGGAATGAGGCTCCTGCACGAGAGACCCAGTACTTC; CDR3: CAWNEAPARETQYF